This TCR beta chain was sequenced during a study of STAT5B mutations in CD4+ large granular lymphocyte leukemia. Using immunoSEQ multiplex PCR, the repertoire was profiled, and TCRdb retains in-frame clones only, with some absent. This sample has some 35,000 clones, with around 89% found just once. Germline V gives CDR1 SGHTS, CDR2 YDEGEE. This CDR3 comprises 15 residues. With 5 bases clipped from V and 8 bases from J, the junction kept 15 bases outside the gene matches. Sample: CD4+ T cells from blood buffy coats. The receptor was isolated from a human donor in good health. The rearrangement joins TRBV5-8 to TRBJ1-2; 7 bases are shared with TRBD1. CDR3 loop: CASRKRTTGLSGYTF. CDR3 coding DNA: TGTGCCAGCAGAAAAAGAACGACAGGGTTGAGCGGCTACACCTTC.